This T cell receptor beta chain was sequenced for a study of beta chain features in type 1 diabetes. As for the study in general: Cell yields, gender and age were similar in healthy donors and patients.

This clone occurred a few times. The target antigen is unknown. CDR1 is GTSNPN, CDR2 SVGIG, per germline (reference sequence). V was pared by 3 bases and J by 1 base, with 6 bases of the junction left unmatched. CDR3 length equals 16 residues. The study reverse transcribed the entire isolated RNA, so it sequenced expressed TCRB transcripts. Using immunoSEQ multiplex PCR, the repertoire was profiled, and TCRdb retains in-frame clones only, with some absent. Of under 70,000 clones listed, 63% were seen once; the top ten hold 0.25% to 0.35%. Post-sort purity exceeded 98% for all sorted populations. General study points: All four CD4+ subsets from Type 1 diabetes patients carried moderately but significantly shorter TCRB CDR3s. The study notes PCR might favor shorter templates equally in patients and controls. HLA influence on TCRB rearrangement stayed unresolved here.

The sample comprised stem cell memory CD4+ T cells from blood. This sequence was found in a woman in her 30s with type 1 diabetes. The chain combines TRBV30 with TRBJ2-2; 9 nucleotides align to TRBD1. DNA of the CDR3: TGTGCCTGGAGCAGGGACAGGGCGGGGAACACCGGGGAGCTGTTTTTT. It codes for CAWSRDRAGNTGELFF.